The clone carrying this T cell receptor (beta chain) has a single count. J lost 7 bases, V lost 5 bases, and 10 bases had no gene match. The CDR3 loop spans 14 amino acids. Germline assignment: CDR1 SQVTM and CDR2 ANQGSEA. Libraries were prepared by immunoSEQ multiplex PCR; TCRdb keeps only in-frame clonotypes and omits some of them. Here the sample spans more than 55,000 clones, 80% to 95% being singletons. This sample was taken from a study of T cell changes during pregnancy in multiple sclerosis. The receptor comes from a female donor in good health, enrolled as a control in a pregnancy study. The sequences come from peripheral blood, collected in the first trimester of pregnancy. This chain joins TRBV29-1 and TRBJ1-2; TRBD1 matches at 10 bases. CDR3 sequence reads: CSVRRQGASVGYTF. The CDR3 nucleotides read TGCAGCGTTAGACGACAGGGGGCTTCGGTTGGCTACACCTTC.